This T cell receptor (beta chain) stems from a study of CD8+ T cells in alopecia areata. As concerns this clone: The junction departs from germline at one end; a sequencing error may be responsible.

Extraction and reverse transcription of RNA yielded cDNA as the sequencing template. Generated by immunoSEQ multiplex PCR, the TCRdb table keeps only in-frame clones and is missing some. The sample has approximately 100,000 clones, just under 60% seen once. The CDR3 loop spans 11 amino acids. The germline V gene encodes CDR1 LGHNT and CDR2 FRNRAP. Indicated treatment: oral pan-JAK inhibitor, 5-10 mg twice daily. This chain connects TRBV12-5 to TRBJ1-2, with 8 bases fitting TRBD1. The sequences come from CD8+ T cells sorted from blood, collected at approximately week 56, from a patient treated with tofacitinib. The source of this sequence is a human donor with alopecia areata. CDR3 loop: CASGLGRDRQF. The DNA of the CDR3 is TGTGCTAGTGGTTTGGGCCGGGACAGGCAGTTC.